This section outlines one T cell receptor beta chain sequence together with its context. This specimen belongs to a study of control samples from healthy donors and cancer patients. V was clipped by 4 bases and J by 10 bases; unmatched bases: 9. The CDR3 is made up of 14 amino acids. The V gene's germline CDR1 is SGHDN and CDR2 FVKESK. Here immunoSEQ multiplex PCR was the method, and the copy in TCRdb shows in-frame clones only, minus some. The sample contains roughly 370,000 clones, approximately 92% of which appear only once. Sequences were obtained from PBMCs. The TCR sequence derives from a man aged 35 to 55 with head and neck cancer. This chain links TRBV14 with TRBJ2-2; TRBD2 aligns across 7 bases. The CDR3 coding sequence is TGTGCCAGCAGCCGCGGCACCCGGGGGGTGGAGCTGTTTTTT. It codes for CASSRGTRGVELFF.